This T cell receptor beta chain is drawn from a study of T cells in Graves' hyperthyroidism and ophthalmopathy (dated by TCRdb to the late 2010s). With respect to the entire study: Peripheral blood was collected at initial diagnosis, before any treatment. The approximately 90 discovery patients were divided at random into training and test sets in a 7:3 ratio. To identify distinguishing TCR V-J signatures, a discovery cohort of about 100 patients was used, comprising 43 with Graves' ophthalmopathy and around 60 with stable Graves' hyperthyroidism. An independent validation cohort of some 18 hyperthyroidism patients and 17 patients who later progressed to ophthalmopathy tested prospective prediction of ophthalmopathy. The paper describes TCR Vbeta CDR3 sequencing of 120 to 150 peripheral blood samples, made up of 43 ophthalmopathy patients, 70 to 75 hyperthyroidism patients and about 17 progressor patients. After sampling, hyperthyroidism patients received methimazole starting at 30 mg daily, and ophthalmopathy patients received high-dose intravenous methylprednisolone. In addition, the study compared T-cell repertoires in thyroid tissue and in blood from 6 or 7 Graves' hyperthyroidism patients.

Germline trimming: 3 bases from V, 4 bases from J; junction bases outside gene matches: 4. The germline V gene provides CDR1 SGHRS and CDR2 YFSETQ. Spanning cysteine to phenylalanine, the CDR3 consists of 15 amino acids. The kept DNA is CDR3 alone, 45 bases in frame from the first base. Paper-wide results and their limitations: Blood samples also contained most of the expanded thyroid clonotypes (frequency above 0.001), which suggests that blood repertoires may reflect thyroid immune responses. Sample size was not statistically predetermined, and investigators were not blinded to group allocation. In validation, progression to ophthalmopathy was predicted by the model with around 70% sensitivity and 72.22% specificity, a median of approximately 6.5 months before onset. A 13 V-J signature model separated ophthalmopathy from stable hyperthyroidism, with approximately 87% sensitivity and roughly 81% specificity in cross-validation and 80%/75% in testing.

A patient counted as having stable Graves' hyperthyroidism if no progression to ophthalmopathy occurred over 18 months of follow-up. The hyperthyroidism patients were between 18 and 65 years old and newly diagnosed, with a disease duration of less than 2 months. Exclusion was applied to patients with uncontrolled infections, other autoimmune diseases, pregnancy or lactation. Diagnoses were based on clinical symptoms, serum thyroxine and TRAb, thyroid ultrasound and orbital computed tomography. PBMCs were isolated from roughly 10 ml of fresh peripheral blood by Ficoll-Paque density gradient centrifugation. Total RNA was extracted with Trizol reagent, and quality was checked on an Agilent 2100 Bioanalyzer. There are a few counts of this clonotype. The antigen this receptor binds is unknown. Base-call qualities are not available, and no considerably larger clone is one nucleotide away. Amplification of TCR beta CDR3 regions was carried out from RNA transcripts. A first-round RT-PCR of the TCR CDR3 used the HTBI primer set with the Qiagen OneStep RT-PCR kit. Libraries were constructed in a second round of multiplex PCR, after which size selection and purification were carried out. Libraries were sequenced paired-end with 100 bp reads on an Illumina HiSeq2000. Turning to the authors' computational methods: Raw data were processed with SOAPnuke, discarding reads with adapters, uncalled bases, mean Phred below 15, or no exact constant-primer or identifier match. High-quality paired reads were merged with COPE v1.2.5, and unique nucleotide sequences were defined as clonotypes. MiTCR v1.1 was used to align clonotypes to the IMGT TRBV, TRBD and TRBJ reference segments. The analysis was restricted to V-J combinations with a frequency above 0.0001, which together covered 99.2% of the repertoires. A TCS score was defined as the ratio of F50 (clonal expansion) to E x V (chaos), with BLOSUM62-based TCRdist applied between CDR3 peptides within each V-J. Welch's t-statistics and random forest reduced around 550 V-J features to 13, which were used in a naive Bayes classifier (R e1071). Clones were called with MiXCR by TCRdb after fastp trimmed the public reads at Q25, and only in-frame beta chains were retained. Every distinct CDR3 protein forms one entry, paired with its most common genes and DNA. The V and J calls follow TCRdb's processing rather than the paper's. In this sample the table shows about 560,000 distinct CDR3 sequences, over 15% of which occur a single time. The ten biggest clones cover 15% to 20% of the sample.

The sample comprised blood. The V and J segments used are TRBV5-1 and TRBJ2-3; TRBD2 agrees with 11 junctional bases. The receptor's source is a woman under 30 with Graves' hyperthyroidism. The CDR3 in this case is CASSWGTSGPDTQYF. The sequence in DNA is TGCGCCAGCAGCTGGGGGACTAGCGGCCCAGATACGCAGTATTTT.